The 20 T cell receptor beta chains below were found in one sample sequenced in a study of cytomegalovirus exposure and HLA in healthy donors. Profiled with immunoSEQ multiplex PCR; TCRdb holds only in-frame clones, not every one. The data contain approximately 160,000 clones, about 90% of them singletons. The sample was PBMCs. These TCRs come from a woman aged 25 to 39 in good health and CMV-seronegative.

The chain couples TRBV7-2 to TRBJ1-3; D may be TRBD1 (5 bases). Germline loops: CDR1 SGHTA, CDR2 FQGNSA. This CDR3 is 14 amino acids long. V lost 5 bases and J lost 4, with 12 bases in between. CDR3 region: CASSLTQAGNTIYF. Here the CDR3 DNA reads TGTGCCAGCAGCCTTACACAGGCGGGAAACACCATATATTTT.

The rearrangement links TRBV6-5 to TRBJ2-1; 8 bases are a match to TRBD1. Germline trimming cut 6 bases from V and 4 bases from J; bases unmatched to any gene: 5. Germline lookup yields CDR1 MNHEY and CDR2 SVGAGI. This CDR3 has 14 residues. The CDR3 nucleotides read TGTGCCAGCAGCTCGGGACAGGCGTACAATGAGCAGTTCTTC. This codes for CASSSGQAYNEQFF.

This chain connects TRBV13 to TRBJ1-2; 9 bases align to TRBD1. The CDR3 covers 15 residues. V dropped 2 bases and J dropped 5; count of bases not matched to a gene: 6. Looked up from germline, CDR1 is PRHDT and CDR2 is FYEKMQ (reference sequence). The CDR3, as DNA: TGTGCCAGCAGCTTAAGGACAGGGGCGCTATATGGCTACACCTTC. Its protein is CASSLRTGALYGYTF.

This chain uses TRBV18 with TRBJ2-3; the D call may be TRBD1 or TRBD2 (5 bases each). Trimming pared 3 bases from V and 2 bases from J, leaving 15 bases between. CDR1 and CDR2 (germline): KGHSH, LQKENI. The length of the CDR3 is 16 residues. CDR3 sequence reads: CASSPTGARYTDTQYF. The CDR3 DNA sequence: TGTGCCAGCTCACCGACCGGGGCCCGTTACACAGATACGCAGTATTTT. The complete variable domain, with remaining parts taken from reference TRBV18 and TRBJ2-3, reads NAGVMQNPRHLVRRRGQEARLRCSPMKGHSHVYWYRQLPEEGLKFMVYLQKENIIDESGMPKERFSAEFPKEGPSILRIQQVVRGDSAAYFCASSPTGARYTDTQYFGPGTRLTVL.

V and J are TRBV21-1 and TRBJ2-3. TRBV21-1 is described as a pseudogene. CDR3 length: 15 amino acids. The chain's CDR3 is CASSVVGRSTDTQYF. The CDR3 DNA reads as TGTGCCAGCAGCGTGGTGGGACGGAGCACAGATACGCAGTATTTT.

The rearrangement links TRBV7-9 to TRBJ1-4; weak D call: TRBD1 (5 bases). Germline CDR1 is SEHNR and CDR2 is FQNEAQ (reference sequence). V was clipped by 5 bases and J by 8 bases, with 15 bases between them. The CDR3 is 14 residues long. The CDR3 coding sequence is TGTGCCAGCAGCCCGGAGACAGTTTCAGAAAAACTGTTTTTT. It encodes CASSPETVSEKLFF.

CDR3 protein: CASTAGGRNEKLFF. CDR3 in DNA: TGTGCCAGCACCGCCGGGGGGCGAAATGAAAAACTGTTTTTT. The chain is built from TRBV28 and TRBJ1-4; D possibly corresponds to TRBD1 (6 bases). V was trimmed by 7 bases and J by 5 bases, leaving 14 bases between them. This CDR3 comprises 14 residues. The V gene's germline CDR1 is MDHEN and CDR2 SYDVKM.

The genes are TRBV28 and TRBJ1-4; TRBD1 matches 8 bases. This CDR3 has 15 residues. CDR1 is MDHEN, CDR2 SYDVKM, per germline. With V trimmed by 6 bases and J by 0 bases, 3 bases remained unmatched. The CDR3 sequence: CASSATGATNEKLFF. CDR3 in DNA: TGTGCCAGCAGCGCGACAGGGGCAACTAATGAAAAACTGTTTTTT.

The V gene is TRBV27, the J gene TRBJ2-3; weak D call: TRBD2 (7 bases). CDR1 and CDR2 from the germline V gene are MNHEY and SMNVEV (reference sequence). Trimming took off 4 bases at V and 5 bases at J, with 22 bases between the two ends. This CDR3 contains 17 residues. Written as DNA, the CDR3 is TGTGCCAGCAGTTCGGGGGGCAGGATATCGGGGATAGATACGCAGTATTTT. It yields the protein CASSSGGRISGIDTQYF.

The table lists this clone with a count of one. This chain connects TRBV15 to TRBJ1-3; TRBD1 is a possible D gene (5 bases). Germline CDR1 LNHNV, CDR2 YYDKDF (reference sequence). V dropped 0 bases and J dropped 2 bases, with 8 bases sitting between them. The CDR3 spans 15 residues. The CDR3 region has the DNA TGTGCCACCAGCAGAGATACAGGAGCTGGAAACACCATATATTTT. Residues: CATSRDTGAGNTIYF.

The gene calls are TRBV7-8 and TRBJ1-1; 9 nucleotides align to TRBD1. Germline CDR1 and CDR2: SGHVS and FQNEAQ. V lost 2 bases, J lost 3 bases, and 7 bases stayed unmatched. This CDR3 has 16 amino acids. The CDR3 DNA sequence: TGTGCCAGCAGCTTATGGGACAGGGTGACGGACACTGAAGCTTTCTTT. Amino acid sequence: CASSLWDRVTDTEAFF.

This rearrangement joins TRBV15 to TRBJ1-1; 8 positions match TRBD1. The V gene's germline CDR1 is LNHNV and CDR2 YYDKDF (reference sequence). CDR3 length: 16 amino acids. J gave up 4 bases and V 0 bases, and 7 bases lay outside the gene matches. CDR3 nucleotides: TGTGCCACCAGCAGAGACGTAATGGGGACAGGCACTGAAGCTTTCTTT. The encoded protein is CATSRDVMGTGTEAFF.

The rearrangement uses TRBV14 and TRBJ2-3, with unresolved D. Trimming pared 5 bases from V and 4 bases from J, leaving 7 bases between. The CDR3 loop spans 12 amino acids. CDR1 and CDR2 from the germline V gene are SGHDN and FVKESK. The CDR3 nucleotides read TGTGCCAGCAGCGTCCTCTCAGATACGCAGTATTTT. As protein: CASSVLSDTQYF.

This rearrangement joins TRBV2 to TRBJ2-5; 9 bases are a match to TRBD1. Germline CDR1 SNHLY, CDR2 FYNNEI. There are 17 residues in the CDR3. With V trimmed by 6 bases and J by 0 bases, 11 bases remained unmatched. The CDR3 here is CASSPRPGTGYQETQYF. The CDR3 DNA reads TGTGCCAGCAGCCCCCGTCCCGGGACAGGGTACCAAGAGACCCAGTACTTC.

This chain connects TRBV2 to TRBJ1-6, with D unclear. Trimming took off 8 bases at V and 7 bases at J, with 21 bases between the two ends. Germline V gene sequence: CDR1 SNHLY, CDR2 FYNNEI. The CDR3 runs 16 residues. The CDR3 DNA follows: TGTGCCAGCTCAGACCGGACGGGGATTAGGAATTCACCCCTCCACTTT. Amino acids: CASSDRTGIRNSPLHF.

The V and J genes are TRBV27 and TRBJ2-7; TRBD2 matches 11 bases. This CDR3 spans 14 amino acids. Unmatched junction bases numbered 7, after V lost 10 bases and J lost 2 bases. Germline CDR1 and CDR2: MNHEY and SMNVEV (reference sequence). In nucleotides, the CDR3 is TGTGCCACCTCCCTAGCGGGAGGAACCTACGAGCAGTACTTC. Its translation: CATSLAGGTYEQYF.

The CDR3 sequence: CASSFKLVDPYEQYF. The CDR3 coding sequence is TGTGCCAGCAGCTTCAAATTGGTGGACCCTTACGAGCAGTACTTC. The V and J genes are TRBV7-9 and TRBJ2-7; D gene uncertain. Germline V lookup: CDR1 SEHNR, CDR2 FQNEAQ (reference sequence). The ends were cut back, 3 bases at V and 4 bases at J, with 16 bases in the middle. The CDR3 extends over 15 amino acids.

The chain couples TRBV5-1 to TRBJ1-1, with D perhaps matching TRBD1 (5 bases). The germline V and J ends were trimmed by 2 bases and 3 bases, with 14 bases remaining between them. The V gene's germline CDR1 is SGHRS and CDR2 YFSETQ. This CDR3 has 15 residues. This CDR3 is CASSLGTKKDTEAFF. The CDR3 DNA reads TGCGCCAGCAGCTTAGGGACGAAAAAGGACACTGAAGCTTTCTTT.

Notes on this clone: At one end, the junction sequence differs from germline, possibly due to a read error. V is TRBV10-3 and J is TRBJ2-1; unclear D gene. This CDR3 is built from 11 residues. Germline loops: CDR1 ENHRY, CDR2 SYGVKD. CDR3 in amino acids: CAISEGSYPLF. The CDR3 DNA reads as TGTGCCATCAGTGAGGGCTCCTACCCGCTCTTC.

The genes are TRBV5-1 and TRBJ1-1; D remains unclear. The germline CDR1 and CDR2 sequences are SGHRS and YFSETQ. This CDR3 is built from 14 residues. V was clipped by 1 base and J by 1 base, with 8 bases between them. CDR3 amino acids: CASSLPDPNTEAFF. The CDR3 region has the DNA TGCGCCAGCAGCTTGCCAGACCCGAACACTGAAGCTTTCTTT.